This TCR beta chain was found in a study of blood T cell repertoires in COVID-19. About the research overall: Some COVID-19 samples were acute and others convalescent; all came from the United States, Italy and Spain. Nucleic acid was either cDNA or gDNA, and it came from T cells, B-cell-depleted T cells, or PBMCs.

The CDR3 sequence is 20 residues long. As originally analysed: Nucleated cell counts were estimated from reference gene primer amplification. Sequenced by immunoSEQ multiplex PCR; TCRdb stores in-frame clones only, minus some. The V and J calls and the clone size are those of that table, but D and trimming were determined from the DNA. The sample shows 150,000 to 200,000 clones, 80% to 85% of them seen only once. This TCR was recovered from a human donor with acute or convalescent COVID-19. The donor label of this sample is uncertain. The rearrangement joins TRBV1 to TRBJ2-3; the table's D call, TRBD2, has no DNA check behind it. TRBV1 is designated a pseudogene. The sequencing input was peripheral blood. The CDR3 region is CTSSQGALAGGPSSTDTQYF. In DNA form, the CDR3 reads TGCACCAGCAGCCAAGGGGCTCTAGCGGGAGGGCCGTCGTCCACAGATACGCAGTATTTT.